This T cell receptor beta chain is drawn from a study of blood T cell repertoires in COVID-19. In the original workflow: Reference gene primer amplification in the assay estimated nucleated cell counts. The protocol was immunoSEQ multiplex PCR, while the TCRdb copy is restricted to in-frame clones and leaves out a portion. The D gene and trimming were derived from the DNA, and the V and J assignments and clone size from that table. The sample has more than 400,000 clones, roughly 91% seen once. This CDR3 is 13 amino acids long. Germline-derived CDR1 and CDR2 are SEHNR and FQNEAQ (reference sequence). The V gene lost 5 bases and the J gene lost 7 bases, with 9 bases spanning the gap.

This chain joins TRBV7-9 and TRBJ1-6; weak D call: TRBD1 (5 bases). Sequencing used PBMCs or T cells enriched from blood (not recorded which). This TCR was recovered from a man aged 18 to 29 who had recovered from COVID-19. CDR3 DNA sequence: TGTGCCAGCAGCGAAAAGGGGAATTCACCCCTCCACTTT. Amino acid sequence: CASSEKGNSPLHF. Full variable domain (remainder filled in from reference TRBV7-9 and TRBJ1-6): DTGVSQNPRHKITKRGQNVTFRCDPISEHNRLYWYRQTLGQGPEFLTYFQNEAQLEKSRLLSDRFSAERPKGSFSTLEIQRTEQGDSAMYLCASSEKGNSPLHFGNGTRLTVT.